Each of the 18 T cell receptor beta chains below was sequenced from the same sample in a study of beta chain features in type 1 diabetes. What was sequenced were expressed TCRB transcripts, since all of the isolated RNA had been reverse transcribed. Assay used: immunoSEQ multiplex PCR; TCRdb lists only in-frame clones, some missing. Of some 25,000 clones listed, 60% to 80% were seen once; the top ten hold around 2%. Sequencing was carried out using Tregs from blood. The receptors shown here come from a woman in her thirties or forties in good health.

V and J are TRBV7-2 and TRBJ1-3, with D perhaps matching TRBD1 (6 bases). The CDR3 is made up of 13 amino acids. Germline loops: CDR1 SGHTA, CDR2 FQGNSA. V shed 3 bases and J shed 5 bases, with 8 bases lying between them. CDR3 loop: CASSFQGRNTIYF. The CDR3 nucleotides read TGTGCCAGCAGCTTTCAGGGGCGAAACACCATATATTTT.

The J gene is TRBJ2-5, the V gene TRBV19; 7 positions agree with TRBD1. V shed 5 bases and J 3 bases; nucleotides not matched to a gene: 3. This CDR3 is 13 amino acids long. CDR1 is LNHDA, CDR2 SQIVND, per germline (reference sequence). CDR3 bases: TGTGCCAGTAGTGCGGACAGGAAAGAGACCCAGTACTTC. Translating gives CASSADRKETQYF.

The chain has TRBV27 and TRBJ2-7; tentative D call: TRBD2 (6 bases). Trimming cost V 5 bases and J 2 bases, with 13 bases left between them. The CDR3 contains 14 residues. Per germline, CDR1 MNHEY and CDR2 SMNVEV (reference sequence). CDR3: CASSRTRTTYEQYF. DNA for the CDR3: TGTGCCAGCAGTCGAACTAGGACTACCTACGAGCAGTACTTC.

CDR3 nucleotide sequence: TGTGCCAGCAGCCCGACCAGACAGGGGTACGAGCAGTACTTC. Translation: CASSPTRQGYEQYF. This chain joins TRBV7-2 and TRBJ2-7; 8 nucleotides align to TRBD1. The length of the CDR3 is 14 residues. V lost 5 bases to trimming and J lost 4 bases; unmatched junction nucleotides: 7. Germline V gives CDR1 SGHTA, CDR2 FQGNSA.

CDR3 coding DNA: TGTGCCAGCAGCGTAGGGGGACAGACCCGTGGAGACTATAATTCACCCCTCCACTTT. Translated: CASSVGGQTRGDYNSPLHF. The chain has TRBV9 and TRBJ1-6, with 7 positions matching TRBD1. The germline CDR1 and CDR2 sequences are SGDLS and YYNGEE. The CDR3 is made up of 19 amino acids. V shed 0 bases and J 3 bases; nucleotides not matched to a gene: 12.

The genes are TRBV7-2 and TRBJ2-3, with D possibly being TRBD2 (5 bases). V shed 3 bases and J shed 4 bases, with 11 bases lying between them. This CDR3 is built from 14 residues. Looked up from germline, CDR1 is SGHTA and CDR2 is FQGNSA. The CDR3 DNA reads TGTGCCAGCAGCTTCAGAGGGATCGCAGATACGCAGTATTTT. It translates to CASSFRGIADTQYF. Complete variable domain (other parts from reference TRBV7-2 and TRBJ2-3): GAGVSQSPSNKVTEKGKDVELRCDPISGHTALYWYRQSLGQGLEFLIYFQGNSAPDKSGLPSDRFSAERTGGSVSTLTIQRTQQEDSAVYLCASSFRGIADTQYFGPGTRLTVL.

The J gene is TRBJ2-6, the V gene TRBV14, with D hard to call. This CDR3 is built from 18 residues. V shed 4 bases and J shed 0 bases, with 16 bases lying between them. Per the germline V gene, CDR1 is SGHDN and CDR2 is FVKESK. CDR3 protein: CASSRRERSSSGANVLTF. The CDR3 region has the DNA TGTGCCAGCAGCCGCCGAGAGAGGTCTAGCTCTGGGGCCAACGTCCTGACTTTC.

The V and J genes are TRBV2 and TRBJ1-1, with 7 bases aligning to TRBD1. Germline CDR1 and CDR2: SNHLY and FYNNEI. J was trimmed by 1 base and V by 6 bases; bases with no gene match: 2. This CDR3 comprises 13 residues. The CDR3 loop reads CASRTGPNTEAFF. The CDR3 DNA follows: TGTGCCAGCAGGACAGGGCCGAACACTGAAGCTTTCTTT.

The CDR3 DNA reads as TGTGCCATTACAGGGGCCTCAAACACCGGGGAGCTGTTTTTT. Translation gives CAITGASNTGELFF. The chain joins TRBV6-1 to TRBJ2-2; 7 bases line up with TRBD1. The J segment lost 2 bases and the V segment lost 10 bases, leaving 7 bases of the junction unmatched. Germline CDR1 and CDR2: MNHNS and SASEGT. The CDR3 runs to 14 residues.

The rearrangement links TRBV6-5 to TRBJ1-1, with 8 bases fitting TRBD1. There are 14 residues in the CDR3. Trimming removed 5 bases from V and 8 bases from J; junction bases left unmatched: 10. The germline CDR1 and CDR2 sequences are MNHEY and SVGAGI. Here the CDR3 reads CASSEGTGVGEAFF. The CDR3, as DNA: TGTGCCAGCAGTGAGGGGACAGGAGTTGGCGAAGCTTTCTTT.

V gene TRBV19 combines with J gene TRBJ2-2, with 7 nucleotides matching TRBD1. After removal of 1 base from V and 5 bases from J, the junction contained 1 base not matched to a gene. In germline, CDR1 is LNHDA, CDR2 SQIVND (reference sequence). The CDR3 covers 14 residues. The CDR3 protein is CASSIVRGTGELFF. DNA for the CDR3: TGTGCCAGTAGTATAGTCAGGGGGACCGGGGAGCTGTTTTTT.

This clone qualifies as medium-sized. Germline is not matched at one junction end, which may reflect a read error. J is TRBJ2-5 and V is TRBV18; D is undetermined. This CDR3 comprises 13 residues. Germline V lookup: CDR1 KGHSH, CDR2 LQKENI. Here the CDR3 reads CASSPQRLETQYF. CDR3 nucleotide sequence: TGTGCCAGCTCCCCACAGAGGTTGGAGACCCAGTACTTC.

The genes are TRBV19 and TRBJ2-2, with D perhaps matching TRBD2 (6 bases). This CDR3 is 17 amino acids long. Germline values: CDR1 LNHDA, CDR2 SQIVND (reference sequence). The V gene lost 3 bases and the J gene lost 2 bases, with 16 bases spanning the gap. CDR3 sequence reads: CASSIPGTSPNTGELFF. In DNA, the CDR3 is TGTGCCAGTAGTATCCCCGGGACTTCCCCTAACACCGGGGAGCTGTTTTTT.

The rearrangement joins TRBV11-2 to TRBJ2-5, with TRBD1 identical over 7 bases. Trimming took 4 bases from V and 1 from J; bases not matched to a gene: 6. The CDR3 spans 15 residues. Germline loops: CDR1 SGHAT, CDR2 FQNNGV. The DNA of the CDR3 is TGTGCCAGCAGCTCCGAGGGGGCCTCCCAAGAGACCCAGTACTTC. Translating it yields CASSSEGASQETQYF.

The chain's CDR3 is CASSLGGTGELFF. In DNA form, the CDR3 reads TGTGCCAGCAGCTTAGGAGGCACCGGGGAGCTGTTTTTT. The rearrangement joins TRBV5-4 to TRBJ2-2, with a tentative D call TRBD2 (5 bases). The CDR3 is made up of 13 amino acids. Germline V gene lookup returns CDR1 SGHNT and CDR2 YYREEE (reference sequence). Deletions cut 2 bases from V and 4 bases from J, with 6 bases between.

The chain carries TRBV10-3 and TRBJ2-5; D ambiguous. CDR1 ENHRY and CDR2 SYGVKD come from the germline V gene. The V gene lost 6 bases and the J gene lost 5 bases, with 13 bases spanning the gap. The CDR3 has 13 residues. Here the CDR3 reads CAISWKPEETQYF. The CDR3 DNA reads TGTGCCATCAGCTGGAAGCCGGAGGAGACCCAGTACTTC.

This chain links TRBV10-3 with TRBJ2-7; D is unclear. The CDR3 is made up of 13 amino acids. V was shortened by 0 bases and J by 2 bases, with 5 bases between the two germline ends. Germline V gives CDR1 ENHRY, CDR2 SYGVKD. Here the CDR3 reads CAISESSPYEQYF. CDR3 DNA sequence: TGTGCCATCAGTGAGTCTAGCCCCTACGAGCAGTACTTC.

This chain uses TRBV7-2 with TRBJ2-7; TRBD2 agrees at 9 bases. The J segment lost 9 bases and the V segment lost 7 bases, leaving 10 bases of the junction unmatched. The length of the CDR3 is 13 residues. CDR1 SGHTA and CDR2 FQGNSA come from the germline V gene. As DNA, the CDR3 is TGTGCCAGCAAGTGGGCGGGGGGGCTCGGGCAGTACTTC. Amino acids: CASKWAGGLGQYF.